Below are 10 T cell receptor beta chains sequenced from a single sample in a study of blood T cell repertoires in COVID-19. Profiled with immunoSEQ multiplex PCR; TCRdb holds only in-frame clones, not every one. In the table there are around 78,000 clones, around 76% of which are singletons. Material: peripheral blood. The receptors here all came from a human donor in a cohort sampled during active COVID-19.

The chain has TRBV6-2 or TRBV6-3 and TRBJ2-7; D possibly corresponds to TRBD1 (6 bases). Germline V gives CDR1 MNHEY, CDR2 SVGEGT. The CDR3 covers 13 residues. Trimming removed 3 bases from V and 3 bases from J, with 9 bases in between. CDR3 nucleotides: TGTGCCAGCAGTTATCAAGGGGGCTACGAGCAGTACTTC. Amino acid sequence: CASSYQGGYEQYF.

V and J are TRBV12-5 and TRBJ1-2; 9 bases line up with TRBD1. Germline CDR1 LGHNT, CDR2 FRNRAP. J was trimmed by 8 bases and V by 1 base; bases with no gene match: 11. This CDR3 has 16 amino acids. In DNA, the CDR3 is TGTGCTAGTGGTTTGGCTTATAACAGGGGGCGCAACGGCTACACCTTC. Translation gives CASGLAYNRGRNGYTF.

The CDR3 nucleotides read TGTGCCTGCTGGACAGGGGGTAGAGATACGCAGTATTTT. Protein: CACWTGGRDTQYF. V and J are TRBV6-5 and TRBJ2-3, with TRBD1 identical over 10 bases. V shed 11 bases, J shed 5 bases, and the junction held 7 bases outside the gene matches. The CDR3 extends over 13 amino acids. Per germline, CDR1 MNHEY and CDR2 SVGAGI.

The chain uses TRBV2 and TRBJ2-4; D uncertain. CDR1 and CDR2 (germline): SNHLY, FYNNEI. V lost 2 bases and J 8 bases, leaving 4 bases between the germline ends. The CDR3 spans 11 residues. For the CDR3, the DNA is TGTGCCAGCAGTGAACGAGACATTCAGTACTTC. Its translation is CASSERDIQYF.

The chain combines TRBV10-3 with TRBJ1-1; D possibly corresponds to TRBD1 (5 bases). V lost 9 bases, J lost 5 bases, and 16 bases lay in between. Germline values: CDR1 ENHRY, CDR2 SYGVKD. The CDR3 contains 13 residues. CDR3 in DNA: TGTGCCATGCGGGACTCTCTAGGGACTGAAGCTTTCTTT. Translating it yields CAMRDSLGTEAFF.

This clone was recorded once. At one of its ends the junction is not consistent with the germline gene, which may arise from a read error. The chain links TRBV28 to TRBJ1-5; 7 nucleotides match TRBD1. The CDR3 consists of 12 residues. Germline-derived CDR1 and CDR2 are MDHEN and SYDVKM. The CDR3 DNA sequence: TGTGCCAGCAGTTTAGGGACAGTCCTTCGATCTTTT. It specifies CASSLGTVLRSF.

This chain connects TRBV4-1 to TRBJ2-5; a possible D gene is TRBD1 (5 bases). The V gene lost 3 bases and the J gene lost 3 bases, with 8 bases spanning the gap. The CDR3 extends over 13 amino acids. CDR1 is MGHRA, CDR2 YSYEKL, per germline. CDR3 amino acids: CASSHPTEETQYF. CDR3 in DNA: TGCGCCAGCAGCCATCCGACAGAAGAGACCCAGTACTTC.

The V call is TRBV7-2, the J call TRBJ1-2; no clear D. Trimming stripped 6 bases from V and 3 bases from J, with 5 bases between. The germline V gene encodes CDR1 SGHTA and CDR2 FQGNSA. This CDR3 comprises 11 residues. CDR3 protein: CASSQYYGYTF. The CDR3 nucleotides are TGTGCCAGCAGTCAGTACTATGGCTACACCTTC.

This chain connects TRBV27 to TRBJ1-6; no clear D. The V end lost 2 bases, the J end lost 7 bases, and 15 bases lay between the germline ends. Germline V gene sequence: CDR1 MNHEY, CDR2 SMNVEV (reference sequence). This CDR3 spans 16 amino acids. CDR3 coding DNA: TGTGCCAGCAGTTTAATCGGCCGGAGGTCCAATTCACCCCTCCACTTT. Its translation is CASSLIGRRSNSPLHF.

This chain joins TRBV19 and TRBJ1-6; D gene ambiguous. The CDR3 contains 16 residues. Trimming left V 3 bases short and J 6 bases short, with 15 bases between. Germline CDR1 reads LNHDA; CDR2 reads SQIVND (reference sequence). The CDR3 sequence: CASSIGMERLNSPLHF. CDR3 DNA: TGTGCCAGTAGTATCGGGATGGAAAGACTTAATTCACCCCTCCACTTT.